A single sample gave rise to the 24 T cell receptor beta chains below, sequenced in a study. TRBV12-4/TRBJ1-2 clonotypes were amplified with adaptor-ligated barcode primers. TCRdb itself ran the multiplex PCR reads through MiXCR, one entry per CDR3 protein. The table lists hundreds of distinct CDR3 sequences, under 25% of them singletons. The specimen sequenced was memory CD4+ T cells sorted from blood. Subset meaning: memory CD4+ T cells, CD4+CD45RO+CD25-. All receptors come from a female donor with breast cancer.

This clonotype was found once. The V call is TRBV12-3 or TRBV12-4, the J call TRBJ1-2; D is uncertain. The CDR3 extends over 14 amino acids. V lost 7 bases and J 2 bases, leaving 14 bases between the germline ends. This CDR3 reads CASNSRNTNYGYTF. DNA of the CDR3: TGTGCCAGCAACTCCCGAAACACGAACTATGGCTACACCTTC.

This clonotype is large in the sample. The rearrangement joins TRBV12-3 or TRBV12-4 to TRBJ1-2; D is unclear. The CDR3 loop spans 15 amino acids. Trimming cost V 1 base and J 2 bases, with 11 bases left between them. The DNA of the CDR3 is TGTGCCAGCAGTTTAGTAGCTGTCACAAACTATGGCTACACCTTC. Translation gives CASSLVAVTNYGYTF.

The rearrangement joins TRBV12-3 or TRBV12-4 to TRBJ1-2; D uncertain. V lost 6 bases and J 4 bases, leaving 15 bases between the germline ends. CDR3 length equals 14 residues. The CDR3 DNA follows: TGTGCCAGCAGACCCGGGTGGGTGGCCTATGGCTACACCTTC. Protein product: CASRPGWVAYGYTF.

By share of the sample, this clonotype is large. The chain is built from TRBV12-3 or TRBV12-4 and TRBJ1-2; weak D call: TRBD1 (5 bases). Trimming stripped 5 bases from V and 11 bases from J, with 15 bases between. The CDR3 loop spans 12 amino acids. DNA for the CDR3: TGTGCCAGCAGTCCCGGGACGCAACGGTACACCTTC. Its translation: CASSPGTQRYTF.

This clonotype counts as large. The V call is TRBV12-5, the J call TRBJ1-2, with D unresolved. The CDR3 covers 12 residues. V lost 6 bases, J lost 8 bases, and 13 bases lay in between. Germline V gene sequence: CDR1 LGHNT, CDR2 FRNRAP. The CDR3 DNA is TGTGCTAGTGGCGAGAGAGGACGAGGCTACACCTTC. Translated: CASGERGRGYTF.

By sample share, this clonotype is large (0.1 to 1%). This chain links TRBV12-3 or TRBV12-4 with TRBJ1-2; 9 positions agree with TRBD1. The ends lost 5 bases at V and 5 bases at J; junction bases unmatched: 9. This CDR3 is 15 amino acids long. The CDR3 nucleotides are TGTGCCAGCAGTGACCGCCGGGACAGGGTTTATGGCTACACCTTC. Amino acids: CASSDRRDRVYGYTF.

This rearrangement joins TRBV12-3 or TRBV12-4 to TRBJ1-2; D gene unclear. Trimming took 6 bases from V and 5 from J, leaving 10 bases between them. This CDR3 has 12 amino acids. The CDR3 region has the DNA TGTGCCAGCAGCGGGCCGGCTTATGGCTACACCTTC. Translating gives CASSGPAYGYTF.

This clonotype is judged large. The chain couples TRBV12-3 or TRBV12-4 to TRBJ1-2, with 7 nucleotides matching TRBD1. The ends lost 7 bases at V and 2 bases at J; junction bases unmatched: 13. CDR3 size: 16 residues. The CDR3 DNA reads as TGTGCCAGCATCAGAGGGGCTCGACAGGGAAACTATGGCTACACCTTC. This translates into CASIRGARQGNYGYTF.

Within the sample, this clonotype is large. CDR3 DNA: TGTGCCAGCAGTTTCGAGGGGAGACGTCTATGGTATGGCTACACCTTC. It is translated as CASSFEGRRLWYGYTF. The gene calls are TRBV12-3 or TRBV12-4 and TRBJ1-2; a possible D gene is TRBD1 (5 bases). The CDR3 loop spans 16 amino acids. V was pared by 3 bases and J by 5 bases, with 19 bases between.

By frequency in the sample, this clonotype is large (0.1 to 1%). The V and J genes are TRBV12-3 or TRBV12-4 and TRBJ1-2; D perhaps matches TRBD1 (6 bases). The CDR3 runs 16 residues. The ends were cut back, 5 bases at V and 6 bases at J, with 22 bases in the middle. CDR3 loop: CASSGGTDKGTNGYTF. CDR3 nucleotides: TGTGCCAGCAGTGGCGGGACGGATAAAGGGACAAATGGCTACACCTTC.

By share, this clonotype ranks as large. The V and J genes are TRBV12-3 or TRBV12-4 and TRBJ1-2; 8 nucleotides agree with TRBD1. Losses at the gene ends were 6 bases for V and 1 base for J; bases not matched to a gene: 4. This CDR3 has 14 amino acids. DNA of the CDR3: TGTGCCAGCAGCAGAGACAGGGGTAACTATGGCTACACCTTC. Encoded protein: CASSRDRGNYGYTF.

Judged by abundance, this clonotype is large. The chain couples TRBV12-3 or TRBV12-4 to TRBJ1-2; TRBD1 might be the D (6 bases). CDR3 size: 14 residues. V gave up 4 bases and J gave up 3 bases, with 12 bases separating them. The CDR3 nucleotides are TGTGCCAGCAGTTGGGACACCCCTGACTATGGCTACACCTTC. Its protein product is CASSWDTPDYGYTF.

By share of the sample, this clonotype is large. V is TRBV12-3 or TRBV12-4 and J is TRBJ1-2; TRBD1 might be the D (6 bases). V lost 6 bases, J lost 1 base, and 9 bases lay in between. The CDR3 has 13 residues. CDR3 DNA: TGTGCCAGCAGCCAACAGGGTAACTATGGCTACACCTTC. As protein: CASSQQGNYGYTF.

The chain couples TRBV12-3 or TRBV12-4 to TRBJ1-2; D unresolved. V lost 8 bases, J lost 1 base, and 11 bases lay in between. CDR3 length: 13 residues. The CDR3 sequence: CASVRGHNYGYTF. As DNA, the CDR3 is TGTGCCAGCGTGAGAGGGCATAACTATGGCTACACCTTC.

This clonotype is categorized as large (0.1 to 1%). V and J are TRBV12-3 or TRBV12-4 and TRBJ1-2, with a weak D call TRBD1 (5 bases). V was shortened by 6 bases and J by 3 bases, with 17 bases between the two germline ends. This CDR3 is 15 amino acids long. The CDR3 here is CASRGLQGRDYGYTF. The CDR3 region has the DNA TGTGCCAGCAGGGGATTGCAGGGACGAGACTATGGCTACACCTTC.

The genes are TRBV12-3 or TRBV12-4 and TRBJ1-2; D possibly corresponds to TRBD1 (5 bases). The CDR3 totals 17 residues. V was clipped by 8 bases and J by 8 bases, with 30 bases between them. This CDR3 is CASGLLRRRGEGLGYTF. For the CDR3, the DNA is TGTGCCAGCGGCCTGTTACGTAGGAGGGGCGAGGGATTAGGCTACACCTTC.

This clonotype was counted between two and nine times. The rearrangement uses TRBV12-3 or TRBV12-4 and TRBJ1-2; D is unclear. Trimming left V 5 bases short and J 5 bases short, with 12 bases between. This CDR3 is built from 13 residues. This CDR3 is CASSGGEGYGYTF. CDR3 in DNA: TGTGCCAGCAGTGGCGGGGAGGGTTATGGCTACACCTTC.

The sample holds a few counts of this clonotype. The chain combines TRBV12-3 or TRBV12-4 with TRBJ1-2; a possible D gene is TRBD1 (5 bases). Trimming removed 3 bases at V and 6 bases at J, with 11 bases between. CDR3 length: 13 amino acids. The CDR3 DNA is TGTGCCAGCAGTTTGGTGACAGTACATGGCTACACCTTC. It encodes CASSLVTVHGYTF.

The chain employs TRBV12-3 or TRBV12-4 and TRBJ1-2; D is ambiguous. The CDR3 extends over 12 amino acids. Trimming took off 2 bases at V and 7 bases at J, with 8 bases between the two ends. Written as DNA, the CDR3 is TGTGCCAGCAGTTTAATTGGGGTTGGCTACACCTTC. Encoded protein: CASSLIGVGYTF.

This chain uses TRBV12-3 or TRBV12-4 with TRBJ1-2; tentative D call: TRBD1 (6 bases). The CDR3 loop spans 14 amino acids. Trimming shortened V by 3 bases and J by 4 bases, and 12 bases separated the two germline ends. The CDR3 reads CASSFAAGVYGYTF. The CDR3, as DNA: TGTGCCAGCAGTTTTGCGGCAGGGGTCTATGGCTACACCTTC.

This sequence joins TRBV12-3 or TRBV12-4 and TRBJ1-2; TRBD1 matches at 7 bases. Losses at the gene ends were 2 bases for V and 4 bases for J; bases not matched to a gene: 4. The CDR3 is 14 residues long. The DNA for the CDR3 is TGTGCCAGCAGTTTAATGACAGGGAGCTATGGCTACACCTTC. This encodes CASSLMTGSYGYTF.

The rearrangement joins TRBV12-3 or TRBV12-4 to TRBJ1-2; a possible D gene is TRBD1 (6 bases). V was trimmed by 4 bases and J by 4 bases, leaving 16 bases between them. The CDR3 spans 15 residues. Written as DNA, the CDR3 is TGTGCCAGCAGTTCTGGTTTGGACAGCGCCTATGGCTACACCTTC. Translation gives CASSSGLDSAYGYTF.

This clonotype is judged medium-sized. CDR3 DNA: TGTGCCAGCACTCGGACAGGGTGGAACTATGGCTACACCTTC. Translation gives CASTRTGWNYGYTF. This chain joins TRBV12-3 or TRBV12-4 and TRBJ1-2; TRBD1 matches 8 bases. V dropped 7 bases and J dropped 2; count of bases not matched to a gene: 6. The CDR3 is made up of 14 amino acids.

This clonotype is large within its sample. Here the CDR3 reads CASSLAQGFYGYTF. CDR3 nucleotides: TGTGCCAGCAGTTTAGCGCAAGGGTTCTATGGCTACACCTTC. This chain uses TRBV12-3 or TRBV12-4 with TRBJ1-2, with no clear D. The V gene lost 0 bases and the J gene lost 4 bases, with 9 bases spanning the gap. The CDR3 contains 14 residues.